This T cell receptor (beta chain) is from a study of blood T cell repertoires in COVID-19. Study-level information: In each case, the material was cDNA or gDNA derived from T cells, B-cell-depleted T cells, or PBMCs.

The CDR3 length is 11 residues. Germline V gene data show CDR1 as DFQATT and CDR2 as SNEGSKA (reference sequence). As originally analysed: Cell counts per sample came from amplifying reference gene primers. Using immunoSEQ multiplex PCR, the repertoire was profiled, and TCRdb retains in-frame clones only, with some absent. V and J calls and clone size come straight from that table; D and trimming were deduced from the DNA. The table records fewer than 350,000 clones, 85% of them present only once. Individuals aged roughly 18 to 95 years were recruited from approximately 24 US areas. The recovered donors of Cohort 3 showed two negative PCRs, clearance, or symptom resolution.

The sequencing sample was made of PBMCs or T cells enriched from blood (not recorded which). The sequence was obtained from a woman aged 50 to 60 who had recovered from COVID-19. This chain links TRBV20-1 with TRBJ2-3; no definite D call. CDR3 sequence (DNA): TGCTCCCCTTCTAGCACAGATACGCAGTATTTT. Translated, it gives CSPSSTDTQYF.